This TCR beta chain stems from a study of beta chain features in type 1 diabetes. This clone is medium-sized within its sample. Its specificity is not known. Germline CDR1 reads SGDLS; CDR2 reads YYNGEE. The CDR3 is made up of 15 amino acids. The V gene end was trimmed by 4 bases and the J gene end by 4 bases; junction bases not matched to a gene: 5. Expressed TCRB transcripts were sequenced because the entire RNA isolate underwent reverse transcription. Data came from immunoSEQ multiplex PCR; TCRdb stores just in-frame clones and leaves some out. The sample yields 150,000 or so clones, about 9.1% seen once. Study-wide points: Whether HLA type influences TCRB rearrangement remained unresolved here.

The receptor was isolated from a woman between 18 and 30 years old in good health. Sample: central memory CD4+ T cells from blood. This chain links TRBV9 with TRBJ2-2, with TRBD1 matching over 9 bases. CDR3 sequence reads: CASSSRTGATGELFF. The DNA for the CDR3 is TGTGCCAGCAGCTCTAGGACAGGGGCCACCGGGGAGCTGTTTTTT.